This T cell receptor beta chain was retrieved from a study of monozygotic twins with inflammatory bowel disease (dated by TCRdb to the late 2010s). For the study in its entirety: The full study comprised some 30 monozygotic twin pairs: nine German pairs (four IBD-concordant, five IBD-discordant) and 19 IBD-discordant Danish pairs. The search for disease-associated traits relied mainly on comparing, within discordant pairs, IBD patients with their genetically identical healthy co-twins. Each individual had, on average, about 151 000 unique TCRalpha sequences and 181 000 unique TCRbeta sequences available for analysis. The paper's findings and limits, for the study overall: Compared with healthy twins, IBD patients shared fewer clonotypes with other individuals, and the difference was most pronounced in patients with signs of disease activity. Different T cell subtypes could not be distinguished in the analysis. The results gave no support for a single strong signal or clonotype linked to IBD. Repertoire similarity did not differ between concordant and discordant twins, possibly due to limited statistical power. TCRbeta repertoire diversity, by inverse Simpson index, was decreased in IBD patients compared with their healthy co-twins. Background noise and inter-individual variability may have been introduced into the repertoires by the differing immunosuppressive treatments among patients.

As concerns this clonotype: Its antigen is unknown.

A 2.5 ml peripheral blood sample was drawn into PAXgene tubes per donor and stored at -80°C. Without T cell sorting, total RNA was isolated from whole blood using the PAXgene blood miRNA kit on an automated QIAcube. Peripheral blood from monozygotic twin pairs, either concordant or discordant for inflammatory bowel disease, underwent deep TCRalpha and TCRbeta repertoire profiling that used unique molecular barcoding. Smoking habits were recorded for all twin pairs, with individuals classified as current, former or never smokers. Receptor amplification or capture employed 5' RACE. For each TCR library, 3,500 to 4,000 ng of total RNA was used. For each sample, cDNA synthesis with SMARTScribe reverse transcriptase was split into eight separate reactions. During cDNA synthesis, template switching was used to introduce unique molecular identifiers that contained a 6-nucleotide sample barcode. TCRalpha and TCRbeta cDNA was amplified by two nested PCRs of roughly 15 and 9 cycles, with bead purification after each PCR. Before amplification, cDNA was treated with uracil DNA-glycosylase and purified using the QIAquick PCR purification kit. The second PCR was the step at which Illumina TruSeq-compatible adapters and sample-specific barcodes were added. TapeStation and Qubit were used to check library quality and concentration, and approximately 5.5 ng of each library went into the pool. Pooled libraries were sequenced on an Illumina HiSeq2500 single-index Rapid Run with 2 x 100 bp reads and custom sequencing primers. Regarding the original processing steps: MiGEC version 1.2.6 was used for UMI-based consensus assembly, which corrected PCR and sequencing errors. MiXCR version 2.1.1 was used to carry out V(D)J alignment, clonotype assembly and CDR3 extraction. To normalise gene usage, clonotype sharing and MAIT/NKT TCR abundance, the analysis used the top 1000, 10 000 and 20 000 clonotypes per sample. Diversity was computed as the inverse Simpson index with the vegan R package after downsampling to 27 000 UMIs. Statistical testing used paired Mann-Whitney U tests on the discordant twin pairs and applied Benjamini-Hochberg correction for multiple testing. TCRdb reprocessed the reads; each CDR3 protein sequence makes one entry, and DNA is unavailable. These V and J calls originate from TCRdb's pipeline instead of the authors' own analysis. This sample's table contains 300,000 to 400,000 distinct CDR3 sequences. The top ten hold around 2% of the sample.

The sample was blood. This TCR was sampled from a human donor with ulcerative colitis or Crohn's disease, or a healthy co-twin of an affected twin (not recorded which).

The CDR3 protein: CASSERHQGVETQYF. The rearrangement combines TRBV7-9 with TRBJ2-5; absent DNA, TCRdb's TRBD1 call cannot be checked. The germline V gene (reference sequence) sets CDR1 to SEHNR and CDR2 to FQNEAQ. The CDR3, cysteine through phenylalanine, is 15 amino acids long. No nucleotide data were recorded.